Below, 3 T cell receptor beta chains from the same sample are listed, as sequenced in a study of cytomegalovirus exposure and HLA in healthy donors. PCR amplification relied on 60 Vbeta primers (plus 13 Jbeta primers). The method was immunoSEQ multiplex PCR; TCRdb's version includes in-frame clones alone and lacks a portion of them. The sample lists approximately 190,000 clones; 81% were seen once. The sequencing input was PBMCs. The source is a man aged 50 or older in good health and CMV-seronegative.

The chain links TRBV7-9 to TRBJ1-2; weak D call: TRBD1 (6 bases). Germline assignment: CDR1 SEHNR and CDR2 FQNEAQ (reference sequence). The V end was cut by 0 bases, the J end by 6 bases, with 14 bases between. The CDR3 consists of 15 residues. The CDR3 sequence: CASSLAGTAGDGYTF. The CDR3 DNA reads as TGTGCCAGCAGCTTAGCGGGAACGGCAGGGGATGGCTACACCTTC.

The chain joins TRBV6-1 to TRBJ1-4, with TRBD1 matching over 8 bases. The junction had 6 bases not matched to a gene; V was cut back by 7 bases and J by 5 bases. Germline CDR1 is MNHNS and CDR2 is SASEGT. The CDR3 has 14 amino acids. The CDR3 is CASNEDRVNEKLFF. The CDR3, as DNA: TGTGCCAGCAACGAGGACAGGGTAAATGAAAAACTGTTTTTT.

The rearrangement uses TRBV21-1 and TRBJ1-2. TRBV21-1 is an annotated pseudogene. The CDR3 sequence is 14 residues long. CDR3 region: CASSKVRRGGGYTF. The CDR3 DNA reads TGTGCCAGCAGCAAAGTAAGAAGGGGAGGGGGCTACACCTTC.